The sequence of this TCR beta chain was determined in a study of metastatic and nonmetastatic thyroid tumors. Via MiXCR, TCRdb re-called the PCR reads. Of roughly 40,000 clones listed, 9% to 14% were seen once; the top ten hold around 9%. CDR3 length equals 16 residues. The germline V gene has CDR1 MNHEY and CDR2 SVGEGT. J gave up 2 bases and V 5 bases, and 7 bases lay outside the gene matches. Every patient was untreated before thyroid surgery. In its sample, this clone was seen many times. The chain uses TRBV6-2 or TRBV6-3 and TRBJ2-5, with TRBD2 matching 11 bases. This TCR was sampled from a male donor with papillary thyroid cancer or a benign thyroid nodule (not recorded which). Some clones in this sample may be carry-over from other donors' samples. Sequenced sample: blood. This chain's CDR3 is CASSQLAGDRQETQYF. DNA for the CDR3: TGTGCCAGCAGTCAACTAGCGGGAGATCGTCAAGAGACCCAGTACTTC.